This paragraph reports one T cell receptor (beta chain). Authors' methods: Reference gene primer amplification gave estimated nucleated cell counts. TCRdb's table, derived via immunoSEQ multiplex PCR, lists solely in-frame clones and lacks some. V, J and clone size are those of that table, while D and trimming were read from the DNA. The data show about 120,000 clones, approximately 74% seen once. CDR3 length: 16 amino acids. CDR1 is MDHEN, CDR2 SYDVKM, per germline. Trimming took 6 bases from V and 6 from J; bases not matched to a gene: 11. This record belongs to a study of blood T cell repertoires in COVID-19. Looking at the study overall: T cells, B-cell-depleted T cells, or PBMCs provided the cDNA or gDNA that served as material.

Specimen: peripheral blood. This sequence was found in a man aged 55-75 years with acute or convalescent COVID-19. V usage is TRBV28 and J usage is TRBJ1-4; 9 bases are shared with TRBD1. The CDR3 sequence: CASRLRRQGVDEKLFF. CDR3 DNA: TGTGCCAGCAGGTTACGGCGACAGGGGGTTGATGAAAAACTGTTTTTT.